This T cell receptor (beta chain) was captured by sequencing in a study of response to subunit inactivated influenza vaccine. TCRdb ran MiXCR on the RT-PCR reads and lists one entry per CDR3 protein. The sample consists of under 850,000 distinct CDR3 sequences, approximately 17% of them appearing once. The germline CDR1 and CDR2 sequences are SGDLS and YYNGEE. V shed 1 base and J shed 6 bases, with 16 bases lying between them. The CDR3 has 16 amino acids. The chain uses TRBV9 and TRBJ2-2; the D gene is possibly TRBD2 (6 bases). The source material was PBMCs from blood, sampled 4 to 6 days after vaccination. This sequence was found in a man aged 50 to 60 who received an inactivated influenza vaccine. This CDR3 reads CASSVTTGSRAGELFF. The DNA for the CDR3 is TGTGCCAGCAGCGTAACAACCGGGAGCAGGGCCGGGGAGCTGTTTTTT.